This T cell receptor beta chain was identified in a study of neurological immune-mediated disorders. Each sorted-subset library came from 1 million CD4+ or CD8+ T cells. This clonotype showed up many times. Its specificity is not known. Findings and caveats of the study: No CDR3 amino acid sequences were shared by expanded clones across subjects, suggesting private repertoires in all groups. The study found the most TCR clonal expansion in HTLV-1-associated myelopathy and the least in multiple sclerosis, below healthy controls.

Per sequencing run, 15-18 subjects together gave over 170 million TCR-beta sequences. TCRdb processed the 5' RACE reads anew with MiXCR; each CDR3 protein has one entry. The table lists fewer than 50,000 distinct CDR3 sequences, roughly 15% of them singletons. Trimming took off 1 base at V and 3 bases at J, with 11 bases between the two ends. This CDR3 has 14 residues. Germline CDR1 is DFQATT and CDR2 is SNEGSKA (reference sequence). Sequencing was carried out using CD4+ T cells from blood. This clonotype was sampled from a woman aged 55-75 years with HTLV-1-associated myelopathy (HAM/TSP). The V call is TRBV20-1, the J call TRBJ2-3; tentatively, D is TRBD2 (6 bases). CDR3 coding DNA: TGCAGTGCTAGAGTTCCGGGACTGACAGATACGCAGTATTTT. Protein sequence: CSARVPGLTDTQYF.